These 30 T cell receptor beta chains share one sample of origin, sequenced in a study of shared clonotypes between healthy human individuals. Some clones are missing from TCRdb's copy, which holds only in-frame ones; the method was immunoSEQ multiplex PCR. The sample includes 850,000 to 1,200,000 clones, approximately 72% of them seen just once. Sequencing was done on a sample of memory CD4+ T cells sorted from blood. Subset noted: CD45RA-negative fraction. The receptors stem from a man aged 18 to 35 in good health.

The CDR3 DNA sequence: TGTGCCAGCAGTTGCGATAGACAGAAGAACTACGAGCAGTACTTC. Translating gives CASSCDRQKNYEQYF. The chain is built from TRBV6-9 and TRBJ2-7, with a possible D match to TRBD1 (5 bases). This CDR3 is built from 15 residues. V was clipped by 4 bases and J by 3 bases, with 16 bases between them. CDR1 is MNHGY and CDR2 is SVAAGI in the germline V gene.

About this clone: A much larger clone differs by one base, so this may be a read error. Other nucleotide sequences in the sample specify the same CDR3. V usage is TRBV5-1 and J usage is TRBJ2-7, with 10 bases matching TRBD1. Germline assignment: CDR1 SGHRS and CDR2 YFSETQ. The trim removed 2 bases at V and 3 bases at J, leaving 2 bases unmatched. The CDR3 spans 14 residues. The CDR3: CASSFGQGGYEQYF. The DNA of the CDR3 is TGCGCCAGCAGCTTTGGACAGGGGGGCTACGAGCAGTACTTC.

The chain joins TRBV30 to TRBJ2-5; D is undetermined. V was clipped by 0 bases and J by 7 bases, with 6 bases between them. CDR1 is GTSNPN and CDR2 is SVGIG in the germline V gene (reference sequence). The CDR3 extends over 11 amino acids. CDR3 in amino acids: CAWSVYGTQYF. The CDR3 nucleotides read TGTGCCTGGAGTGTATATGGGACCCAGTACTTC.

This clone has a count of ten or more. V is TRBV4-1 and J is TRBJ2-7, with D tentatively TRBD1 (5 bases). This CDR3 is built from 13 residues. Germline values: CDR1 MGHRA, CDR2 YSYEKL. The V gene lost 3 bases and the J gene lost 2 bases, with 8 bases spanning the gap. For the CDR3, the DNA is TGCGCCAGCAGCCAGACAGACCCCTACGAGCAGTACTTC. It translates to CASSQTDPYEQYF.

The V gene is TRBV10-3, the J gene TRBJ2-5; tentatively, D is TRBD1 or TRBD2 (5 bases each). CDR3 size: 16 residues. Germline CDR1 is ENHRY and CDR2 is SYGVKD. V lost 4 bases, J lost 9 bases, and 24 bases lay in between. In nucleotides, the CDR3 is TGTGCCATCAGTGGGCAGGGTGCCGACTCTACGAGGGCCCAGTACTTC. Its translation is CAISGQGADSTRAQYF.

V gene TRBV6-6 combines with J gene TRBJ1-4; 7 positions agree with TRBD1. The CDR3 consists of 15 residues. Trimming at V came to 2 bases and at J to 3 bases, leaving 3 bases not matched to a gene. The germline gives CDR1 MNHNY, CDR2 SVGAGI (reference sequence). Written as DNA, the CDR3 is TGTGCCAGCAGTTACCACAGGGGCCCTAATGAAAAACTGTTTTTT. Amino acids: CASSYHRGPNEKLFF.

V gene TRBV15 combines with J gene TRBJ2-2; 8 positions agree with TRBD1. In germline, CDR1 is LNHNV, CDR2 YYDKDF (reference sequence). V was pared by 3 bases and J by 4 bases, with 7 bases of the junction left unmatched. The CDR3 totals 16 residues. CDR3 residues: CATSSPGQDRTGELFF. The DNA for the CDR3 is TGTGCCACCAGCAGTCCGGGACAGGACCGCACCGGGGAGCTGTTTTTT.

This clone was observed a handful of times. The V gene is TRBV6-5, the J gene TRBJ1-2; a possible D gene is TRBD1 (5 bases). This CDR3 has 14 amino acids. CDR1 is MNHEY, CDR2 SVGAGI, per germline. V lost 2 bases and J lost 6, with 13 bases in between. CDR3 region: CASSYRGRENGYTF. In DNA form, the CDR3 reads TGTGCCAGCAGTTACAGGGGAAGGGAGAATGGCTACACCTTC.

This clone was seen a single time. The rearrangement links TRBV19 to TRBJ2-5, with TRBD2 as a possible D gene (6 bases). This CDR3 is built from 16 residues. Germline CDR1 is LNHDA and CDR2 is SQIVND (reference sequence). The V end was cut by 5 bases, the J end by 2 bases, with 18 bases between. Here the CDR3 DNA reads TGTGCCAGTAGTCCATCCCGAGCGGGCCAACAAGAGACCCAGTACTTC. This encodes CASSPSRAGQQETQYF.

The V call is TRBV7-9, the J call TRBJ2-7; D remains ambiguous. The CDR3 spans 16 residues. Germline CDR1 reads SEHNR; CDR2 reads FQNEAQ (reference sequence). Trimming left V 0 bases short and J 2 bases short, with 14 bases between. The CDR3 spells CASSLAPVGMTYEQYF. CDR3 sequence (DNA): TGTGCCAGCAGCTTAGCGCCGGTAGGAATGACCTACGAGCAGTACTTC.

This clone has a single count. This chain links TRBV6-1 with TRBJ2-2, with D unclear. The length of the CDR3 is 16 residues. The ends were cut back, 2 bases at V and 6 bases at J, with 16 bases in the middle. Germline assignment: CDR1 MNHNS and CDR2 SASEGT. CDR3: CASSELQPPYPGELFF. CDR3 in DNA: TGTGCCAGCAGTGAACTACAGCCGCCTTACCCCGGGGAGCTGTTTTTT.

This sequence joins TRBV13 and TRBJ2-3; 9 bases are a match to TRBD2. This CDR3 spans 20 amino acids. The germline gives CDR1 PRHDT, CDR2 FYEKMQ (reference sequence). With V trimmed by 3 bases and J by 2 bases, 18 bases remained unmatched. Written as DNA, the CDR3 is TGTGCCAGCAGCTTGGATAGGGGGCGGGAGGGCCGTTATGACACAGATACGCAGTATTTT. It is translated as CASSLDRGREGRYDTDTQYF. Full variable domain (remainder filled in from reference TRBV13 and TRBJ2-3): AAGVIQSPRHLIKEKRETATLKCYPIPRHDTVYWYQQGPGQDPQFLISFYEKMQSDKGSIPDRFSAQQFSDYHSELNMSSLELGDSALYFCASSLDRGREGRYDTDTQYFGPGTRLTVL.

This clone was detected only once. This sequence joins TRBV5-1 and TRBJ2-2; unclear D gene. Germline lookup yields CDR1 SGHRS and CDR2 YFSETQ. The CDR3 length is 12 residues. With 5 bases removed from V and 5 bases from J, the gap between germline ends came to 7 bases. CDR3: CASSTETGELFF. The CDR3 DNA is TGCGCCAGCAGTACCGAAACCGGGGAGCTGTTTTTT.

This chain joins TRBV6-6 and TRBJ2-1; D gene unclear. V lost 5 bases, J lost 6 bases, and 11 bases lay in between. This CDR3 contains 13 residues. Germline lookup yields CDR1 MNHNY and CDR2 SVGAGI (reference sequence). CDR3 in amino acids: CASSTPMFNEQFF. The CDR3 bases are TGTGCCAGCAGTACCCCTATGTTCAATGAGCAGTTCTTC.

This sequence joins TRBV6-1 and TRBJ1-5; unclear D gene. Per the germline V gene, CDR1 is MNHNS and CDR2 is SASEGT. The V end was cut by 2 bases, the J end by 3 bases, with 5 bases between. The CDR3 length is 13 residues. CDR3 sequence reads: CASSEQINQPQHF. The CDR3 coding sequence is TGTGCCAGCAGTGAACAGATCAATCAGCCCCAGCATTTT.

CDR3 DNA sequence: TGTGCCAGCAGCCCCGGACAGGGGGCGCGTGAAAAACTGTTTTTT. Protein product: CASSPGQGAREKLFF. The rearrangement uses TRBV6-6 and TRBJ1-4; 11 nucleotides match TRBD1. Trimming at V came to 6 bases and at J to 7 bases, leaving 7 bases not matched to a gene. This CDR3 comprises 15 residues. Germline lookup yields CDR1 MNHNY and CDR2 SVGAGI (reference sequence).

The CDR3 nucleotides read TGTGCCAGCAGCGCACAGGGGTGGAACACTGAAGCTTTCTTT. Amino acids: CASSAQGWNTEAFF. The chain is built from TRBV7-6 and TRBJ1-1; 7 bases match TRBD1. The CDR3 runs 14 residues. Germline V gene sequence: CDR1 SGHVS, CDR2 FNYEAQ. Trimming at V came to 5 bases and at J to 1 base, leaving 4 bases not matched to a gene.

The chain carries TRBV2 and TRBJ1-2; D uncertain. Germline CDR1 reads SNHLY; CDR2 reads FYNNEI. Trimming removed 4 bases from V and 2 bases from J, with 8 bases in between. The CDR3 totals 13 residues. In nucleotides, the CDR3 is TGTGCCAGCAGTGGTAATCGAAACTATGGCTACACCTTC. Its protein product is CASSGNRNYGYTF.

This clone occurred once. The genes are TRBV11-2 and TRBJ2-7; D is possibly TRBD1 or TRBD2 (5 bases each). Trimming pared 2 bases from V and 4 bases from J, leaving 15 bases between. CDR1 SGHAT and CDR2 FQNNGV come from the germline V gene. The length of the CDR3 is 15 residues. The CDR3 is CASSLSPGGLYEQYF. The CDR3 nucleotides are TGTGCCAGCAGCTTAAGTCCTGGGGGATTATACGAGCAGTACTTC.

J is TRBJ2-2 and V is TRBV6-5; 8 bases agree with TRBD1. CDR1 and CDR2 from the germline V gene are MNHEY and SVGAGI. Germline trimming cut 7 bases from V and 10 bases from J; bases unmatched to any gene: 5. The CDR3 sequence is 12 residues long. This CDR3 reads CASTRQGMELFF. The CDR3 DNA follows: TGTGCCAGCACCCGACAGGGGATGGAGCTGTTTTTT.

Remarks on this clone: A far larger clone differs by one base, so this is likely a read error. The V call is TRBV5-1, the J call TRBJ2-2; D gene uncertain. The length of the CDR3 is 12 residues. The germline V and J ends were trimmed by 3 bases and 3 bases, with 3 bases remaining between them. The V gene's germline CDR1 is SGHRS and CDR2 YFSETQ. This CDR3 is CASSWDTGELFF. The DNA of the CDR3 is TGCGCCAGCAGCTGGGACACCGGGGAGCTGTTTTTT.

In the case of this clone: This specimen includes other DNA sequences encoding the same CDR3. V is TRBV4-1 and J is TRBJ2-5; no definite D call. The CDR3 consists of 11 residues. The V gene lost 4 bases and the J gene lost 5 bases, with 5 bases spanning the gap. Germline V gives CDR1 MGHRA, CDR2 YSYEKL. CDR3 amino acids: CASSLGETQYF. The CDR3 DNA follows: TGCGCCAGCAGCCTCGGCGAGACCCAGTACTTC.

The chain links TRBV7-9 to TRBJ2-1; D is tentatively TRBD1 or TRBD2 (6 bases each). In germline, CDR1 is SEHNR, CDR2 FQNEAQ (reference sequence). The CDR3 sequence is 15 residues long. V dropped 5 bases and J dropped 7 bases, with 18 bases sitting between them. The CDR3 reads CASSPRGGRQNEQFF. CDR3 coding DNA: TGTGCCAGCAGCCCCCGAGGGGGGCGACAGAATGAGCAGTTCTTC.

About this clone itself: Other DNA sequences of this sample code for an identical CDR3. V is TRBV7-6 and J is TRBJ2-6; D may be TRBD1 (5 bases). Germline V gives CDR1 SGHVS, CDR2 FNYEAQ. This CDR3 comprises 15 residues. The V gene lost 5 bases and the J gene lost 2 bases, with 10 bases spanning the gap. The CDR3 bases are TGTGCCAGCAGCCTTGGGGCGGCTGGGGCCAACGTCCTGACTTTC. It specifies CASSLGAAGANVLTF. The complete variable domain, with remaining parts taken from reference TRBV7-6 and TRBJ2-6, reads GAGVSQSPRYKVTKRGQDVALRCDPISGHVSLYWYRQALGQGPEFLTYFNYEAQQDKSGLPNDRFSAERPEGSISTLTIQRTEQRDSAMYRCASSLGAAGANVLTFGAGSRLTVL.

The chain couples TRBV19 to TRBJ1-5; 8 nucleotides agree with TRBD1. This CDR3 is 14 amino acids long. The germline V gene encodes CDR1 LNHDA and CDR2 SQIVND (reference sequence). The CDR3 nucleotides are TGTGATACACGGGGGGGACAGGCGGATCAGCCCCAGCATTTT. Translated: CDTRGGQADQPQHF.

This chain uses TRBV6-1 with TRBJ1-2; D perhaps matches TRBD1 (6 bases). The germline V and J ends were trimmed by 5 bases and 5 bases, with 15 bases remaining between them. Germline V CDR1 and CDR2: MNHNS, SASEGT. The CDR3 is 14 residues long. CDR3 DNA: TGTGCCAGCAGTAGGGAGGGGGGTGCTTATGGCTACACCTTC. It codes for CASSREGGAYGYTF.

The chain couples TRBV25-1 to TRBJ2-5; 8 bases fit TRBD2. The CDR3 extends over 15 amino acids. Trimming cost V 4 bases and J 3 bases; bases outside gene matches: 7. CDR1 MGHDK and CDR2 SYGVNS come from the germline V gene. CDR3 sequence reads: CASSGLGLGEETQYF. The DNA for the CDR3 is TGTGCCAGCAGTGGGTTGGGACTAGGGGAAGAGACCCAGTACTTC.

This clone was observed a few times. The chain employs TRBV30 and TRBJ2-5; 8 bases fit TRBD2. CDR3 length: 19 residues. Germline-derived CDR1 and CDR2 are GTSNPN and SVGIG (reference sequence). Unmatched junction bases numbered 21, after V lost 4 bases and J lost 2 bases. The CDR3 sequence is CAWKHGGAGSGSRQETQYF. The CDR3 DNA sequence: TGTGCCTGGAAGCACGGGGGGGCAGGGAGCGGGAGTAGGCAAGAGACCCAGTACTTC.

The CDR3 DNA follows: TGTGCCAGCAGCTTCTCCGGGACAGGGGATCAGCCCCAGCATTTT. Its protein product is CASSFSGTGDQPQHF. The genes are TRBV9 and TRBJ1-5; TRBD1 matches 10 bases. The CDR3 consists of 15 residues. The V and J ends lost 4 bases and 5 bases, in that order; junction bases with no gene match: 6. The germline gives CDR1 SGDLS, CDR2 YYNGEE.

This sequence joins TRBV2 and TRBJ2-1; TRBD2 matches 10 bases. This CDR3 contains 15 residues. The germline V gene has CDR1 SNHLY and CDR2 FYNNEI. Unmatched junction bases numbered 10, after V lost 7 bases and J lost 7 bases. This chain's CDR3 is CASKVDSGGRNEQFF. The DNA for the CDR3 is TGTGCCAGCAAAGTGGATAGCGGGGGGAGAAATGAGCAGTTCTTC.